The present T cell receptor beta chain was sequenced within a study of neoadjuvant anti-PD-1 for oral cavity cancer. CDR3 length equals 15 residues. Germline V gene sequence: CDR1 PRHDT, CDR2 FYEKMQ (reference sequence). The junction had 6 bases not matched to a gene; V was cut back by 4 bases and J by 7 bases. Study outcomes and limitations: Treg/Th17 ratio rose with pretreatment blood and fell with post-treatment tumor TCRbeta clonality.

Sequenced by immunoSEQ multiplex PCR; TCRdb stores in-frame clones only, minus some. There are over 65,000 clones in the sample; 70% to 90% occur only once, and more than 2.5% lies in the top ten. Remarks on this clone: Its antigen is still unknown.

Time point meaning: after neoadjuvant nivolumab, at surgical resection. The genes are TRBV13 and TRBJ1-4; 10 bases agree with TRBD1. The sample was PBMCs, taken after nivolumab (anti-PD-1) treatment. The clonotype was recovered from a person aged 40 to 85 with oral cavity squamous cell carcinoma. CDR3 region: CASSYRDRGGEKLFF. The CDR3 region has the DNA TGTGCCAGCAGCTATCGGGACAGGGGAGGTGAAAAACTGTTTTTT.